Listed below are T cell receptor beta chains from one sample, sequenced in a study of CD8 T cells in ankylosing spondylitis. Using its own MiXCR run on the 5' RACE reads, TCRdb lists one record per CDR3 protein. The sample consists of fewer than 200,000 distinct CDR3 sequences, 15% to 20% of them appearing once. Sequencing was done on a sample of blood, either unsorted or a sorted T cell fraction (not recorded which). Receptors were obtained from a male donor aged 5 to 30 with ankylosing spondylitis or in good health (not recorded which). Both conserved end residues are trimmed from each CDR3. The order of the fields is J gene, V gene, CDR3 protein.

TRBJ2-3,TRBV20-1,SARDRSSGSTDTQY
TRBJ2-1,TRBV20-1,SAGRGREGFSYNEQF
TRBJ2-5,TRBV7-9,ASHTGTETQY
TRBJ1-2,TRBV5-1,ASSLEGAPGYGYT
TRBJ2-3,TRBV6-5,ASRDRAVLADTQY
TRBJ1-1,TRBV18,ASSRAGDTEAF
TRBJ2-5,TRBV11-3,ASSFSPGETQY
TRBJ2-1,TRBV20-1,SANPDPTNEQF
TRBJ2-2,TRBV12-3/TRBV12-4,ASSGVLAVNTGELF
TRBJ1-5,TRBV6-1,ASRPKNQPQH
TRBJ1-5,TRBV12-3/TRBV12-4,ASSSGQEFSNQPQH
TRBJ2-7,TRBV20-1,SASISAAGGPGEQY
TRBJ1-1,TRBV6-5,ASSYGRGDNTEAF
TRBJ2-5,TRBV20-1,SARGSKEETQY
TRBJ2-7,TRBV20-1,SADRADNGQY
TRBJ2-5,TRBV11-3,ASSPRLAGVAQETQY
TRBJ2-7,TRBV20-1,SASVGYEQY
TRBJ2-7,TRBV20-1,SARDLRTSFPGGQY
TRBJ2-5,TRBV9,ASSVAGGLKETQY
TRBJ1-6,TRBV29-1,SVRKSTGENSPLH
TRBJ2-1,TRBV29-1,SVLLGGFEQF
TRBJ2-5,TRBV5-1,ASSTIGVRETQY
TRBJ2-1,TRBV20-1,SAPTVSGGTRGEQF
TRBJ2-7,TRBV20-1,SATVPTERAYEQY
TRBJ2-1,TRBV7-2,ASSLASGGAIDNEQF
TRBJ1-5,TRBV19,ASSIGYQPQH
TRBJ2-4,TRBV5-1,ASSTGQGRNIQY
TRBJ1-5,TRBV12-3/TRBV12-4,ASSLTGSNQPQH
TRBJ2-1,TRBV29-1,SVSMGGGFSKF